This T cell receptor (beta chain) was sequenced during a study of T cell responses to AZD1222 COVID-19 vaccine. Study observations and caveats: Baseline serostatus was positive in only a handful of AZD1222 recipients.

Concerning this clone itself: What it recognizes is unknown.

The germline V gene encodes CDR1 MNHNY and CDR2 SVGAGI (reference sequence). This CDR3 is built from 13 residues. V shed 6 bases and J 5 bases; nucleotides not matched to a gene: 3. TCRdb's copy holds only in-frame clones and misses some; the assay was immunoSEQ multiplex PCR. The repertoire has 120,000 or so clones, 84% of them found once; the top ten carry about 26%. The gene calls are TRBV6-6 and TRBJ1-1, with 10 positions matching TRBD1. The TCR sequence derives from an adult who received the AZD1222 COVID-19 vaccine. Sample: peripheral blood, taken 28 days after the second AZD1222 dose. CDR3 region: CASRMDRGTEAFF. CDR3 nucleotide sequence: TGTGCCAGCAGAATGGACAGGGGGACTGAAGCTTTCTTT.